Reported below is one T cell receptor (beta chain). The sample originates from a study of blood T cell repertoires in COVID-19. Study details: Either two negative PCRs, clearance, or symptom resolution qualified Cohort 3 donors as recovered.

The protocol was immunoSEQ multiplex PCR, while the TCRdb copy is restricted to in-frame clones and leaves out a portion. The sample has approximately 250,000 clones, around 89% seen once; the top ten hold 2% to 2.5%. The CDR3 contains 18 residues. Germline trimming cut 4 bases from V and 6 bases from J; bases unmatched to any gene: 16. The V gene's germline CDR1 is KGHDR and CDR2 SFDVKD. Sequenced input: PBMCs or T cells enriched from blood (not recorded which). The sequence derives from a woman aged 55-70 years in a cohort exposed to, infected with or recovered from COVID-19 (not recorded which). The V call is TRBV24-1, the J call TRBJ2-1; 8 nucleotides match TRBD1. CDR3 nucleotides: TGTGCCACCAGTGACATGCCCGTCGGACAGGGACATTCCAATGAGCAGTTCTTC. This translates into CATSDMPVGQGHSNEQFF.